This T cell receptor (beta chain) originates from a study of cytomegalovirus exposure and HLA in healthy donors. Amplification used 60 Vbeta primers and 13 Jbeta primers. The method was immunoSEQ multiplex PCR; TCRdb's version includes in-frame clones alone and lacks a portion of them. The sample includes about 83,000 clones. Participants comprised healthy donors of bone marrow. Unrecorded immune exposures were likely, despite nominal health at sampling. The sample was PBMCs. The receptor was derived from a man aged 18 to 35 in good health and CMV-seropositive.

The CDR3 sequence: CASSRTGPNQPQHF. As DNA, the CDR3 is TGTGCCAGCAGTCGGACAGGGCCCAATCAGCCCCAGCATTTT. The chain recombines TRBV6-5 with TRBJ1-5; 8 positions agree with TRBD1. Germline values: CDR1 MNHEY, CDR2 SVGAGI. The CDR3 length is 14 residues. J was trimmed by 3 bases and V by 5 bases; bases with no gene match: 3.